These 28 T cell receptor beta chains came from one sample sequenced in a study of OX40 agonist ivuxolimab in advanced cancers. Assay used: immunoSEQ multiplex PCR; TCRdb lists only in-frame clones, some missing. The sample contains 30,000 to 45,000 clones, 90% to 95% of which appear only once. This sample comprised CD4+ or CD8+ T cells sorted from blood, obtained in a trial of the OX40 agonist ivuxolimab. Source of these receptors: an adult with an advanced solid tumor such as melanoma, head and neck, liver or kidney cancer.

The chain recombines TRBV7-2 with TRBJ1-1; D gene unclear. Per the germline V gene, CDR1 is SGHTA and CDR2 is FQGNSA. CDR3 size: 15 residues. Trimming removed 2 bases from V and 2 bases from J, with 12 bases in between. The CDR3 bases are TGTGCCAGCAGCTTAAGGGAGGGTGCTAACACTGAAGCTTTCTTT. Translation gives CASSLREGANTEAFF.

The CDR3 here is CASSPVWDRSYNEQFF. CDR3 nucleotide sequence: TGTGCCAGCAGCCCAGTCTGGGACAGGTCCTACAATGAGCAGTTCTTC. The chain has TRBV11-3 and TRBJ2-1; 8 bases line up with TRBD1. CDR3 length: 16 amino acids. Trimming cost V 5 bases and J 1 base; bases outside gene matches: 7. The germline gives CDR1 SGHNT, CDR2 YENEEA.

Here the CDR3 reads CASSLTGWNEQFF. The CDR3 DNA sequence: TGCGCCAGCAGCTTGACAGGGTGGAATGAGCAGTTCTTC. The chain employs TRBV5-1 and TRBJ2-1; a possible D gene is TRBD1 (6 bases). The V end was cut by 1 base, the J end by 7 bases, with 9 bases between. CDR1 is SGHRS, CDR2 YFSETQ, per germline. CDR3 size: 13 residues.

This clone was picked up a small number of times. This sequence joins TRBV7-9 and TRBJ1-2; TRBD1 matches at 8 bases. CDR1 SEHNR and CDR2 FQNEAQ come from the germline V gene (reference sequence). V lost 2 bases and J lost 8; bases outside the gene matches: 10. This CDR3 has 15 amino acids. DNA for the CDR3: TGTGCCAGCAGCTTATCGGCAGGGGGCGGGGAAGGCTACACCTTC. Its protein is CASSLSAGGGEGYTF. The full variable domain, with the rest looked up from reference TRBV7-9 and TRBJ1-2, is DTGVSQNPRHKITKRGQNVTFRCDPISEHNRLYWYRQTLGQGPEFLTYFQNEAQLEKSRLLSDRFSAERPKGSFSTLEIQRTEQGDSAMYLCASSLSAGGGEGYTFGSGTRLTVV.

The V call is TRBV6-5, the J call TRBJ1-1; 7 bases map to TRBD1. The CDR3 length is 16 residues. Germline CDR1 and CDR2: MNHEY and SVGAGI. The V and J ends lost 0 bases and 4 bases, in that order; junction bases with no gene match: 8. Written as DNA, the CDR3 is TGTGCCAGCAGTTACTCGGGACAGTTTGACGGCACTGAAGCTTTCTTT. It specifies CASSYSGQFDGTEAFF.

This clone occurred once. V usage is TRBV7-2 and J usage is TRBJ1-5, with TRBD1 identical over 8 bases. The CDR3 is 14 amino acids. V trimming: 3 bases; J trimming: 7 bases; junction bases outside the gene matches: 5. Germline V gene sequence: CDR1 SGHTA, CDR2 FQGNSA. CDR3 sequence reads: CASSLPGGRQPQHF. The CDR3 bases are TGTGCCAGCAGCTTGCCAGGGGGCAGGCAGCCCCAGCATTTT. Filled out from reference TRBV7-2 and TRBJ1-5, the complete variable domain reads GAGVSQSPSNKVTEKGKDVELRCDPISGHTALYWYRQSLGQGLEFLIYFQGNSAPDKSGLPSDRFSAERTGGSVSTLTIQRTQQEDSAVYLCASSLPGGRQPQHFGDGTRLSIL.

This clone has a handful of counts. The chain uses TRBV11-2 and TRBJ2-1; D not certain. The germline V gene has CDR1 SGHAT and CDR2 FQNNGV. The CDR3 runs to 11 residues. Deletions cut 1 base from V and 10 bases from J, with 5 bases between. CDR3 in DNA: TGTGCCAGCAGCTTAGGTAGGGAGCAGTTCTTC. Amino acids: CASSLGREQFF.

The rearrangement uses TRBV29-1 and TRBJ2-5; 8 bases map to TRBD1. After removal of 7 bases from V and 4 bases from J, the junction contained 11 bases not matched to a gene. The CDR3 covers 14 residues. Germline values: CDR1 SQVTM, CDR2 ANQGSEA. CDR3 sequence (DNA): TGCAGCGCTCCCGGACAGGGTTTTCCAGAGACCCAGTACTTC. Translation gives CSAPGQGFPETQYF.

The chain recombines TRBV6-1 with TRBJ2-1; TRBD1 matches 7 bases. With 6 bases clipped from V and 4 bases from J, the junction kept 3 bases outside the gene matches. The CDR3 runs 13 residues. From germline, CDR1 is MNHNS and CDR2 SASEGT. CDR3 region: CASSQTGYNEQFF. In nucleotides, the CDR3 is TGTGCCAGCAGCCAGACAGGGTACAATGAGCAGTTCTTC.

V is TRBV5-5 and J is TRBJ1-5; 7 bases fit TRBD1. The CDR3 has 14 amino acids. Germline V lookup: CDR1 SGHKS, CDR2 YYEKEE (reference sequence). V lost 4 bases, J lost 1 base, and 2 bases stayed unmatched. The CDR3 DNA is TGTGCCAGCAGCACGGGACAGAGCAATCAGCCCCAGCATTTT. Its translation: CASSTGQSNQPQHF. The complete variable domain, with remaining parts taken from reference TRBV5-5 and TRBJ1-5, reads DAGVTQSPTHLIKTRGQQVTLRCSPISGHKSVSWYQQVLGQGPQFIFQYYEKEERGRGNFPDRFSARQFPNYSSELNVNALLLGDSALYLCASSTGQSNQPQHFGDGTRLSIL.

This clone came up once. The V and J genes are TRBV28 and TRBJ2-3; 7 bases are shared with TRBD1. V lost 5 bases to trimming and J lost 3 bases; unmatched junction nucleotides: 11. The CDR3 loop spans 16 amino acids. Per germline, CDR1 MDHEN and CDR2 SYDVKM. The CDR3 loop reads CASSPETGIFTDTQYF. The CDR3 DNA reads as TGTGCCAGCAGTCCCGAGACAGGGATATTTACAGATACGCAGTATTTT.

The rearrangement joins TRBV19 to TRBJ1-5; the match to TRBD1 covers 11 bases. The V gene end was trimmed by 3 bases and the J gene end by 7 bases; junction bases not matched to a gene: 2. The CDR3 length is 14 residues. Germline V CDR1 and CDR2: LNHDA, SQIVND (reference sequence). CDR3 amino acids: CASSMGTGGQPQHF. In DNA form, the CDR3 reads TGTGCCAGTAGTATGGGGACAGGGGGACAGCCCCAGCATTTT.

The J gene is TRBJ2-7, the V gene TRBV19; 9 bases are a match to TRBD1. The junction had 8 bases not matched to a gene; V was cut back by 6 bases and J by 2 bases. There are 15 residues in the CDR3. Germline V CDR1 and CDR2: LNHDA, SQIVND (reference sequence). CDR3 sequence reads: CASSAGTGRPYEQYF. In DNA, the CDR3 is TGTGCCAGTAGCGCCGGGACAGGGAGACCCTACGAGCAGTACTTC. The whole variable domain, remainder taken from reference TRBV19 and TRBJ2-7, is DGGITQSPKYLFRKEGQNVTLSCEQNLNHDAMYWYRQDPGQGLRLIYYSQIVNDFQKGDIAEGYSVSREKKESFPLTVTSAQKNPTAFYLCASSAGTGRPYEQYFGPGTRLTVT.

The chain combines TRBV19 with TRBJ2-1; 8 positions match TRBD2. CDR1 is LNHDA, CDR2 SQIVND, per germline (reference sequence). J gave up 8 bases and V 5 bases, and 5 bases lay outside the gene matches. CDR3 length: 13 residues. CDR3 DNA sequence: TGTGCCAGTAGTGTGGTTAGCGGGGATGAGCAGTTCTTC. Translated: CASSVVSGDEQFF.

The chain has TRBV9 and TRBJ2-2; TRBD1 aligns across 9 bases. This CDR3 contains 15 residues. V was pared by 4 bases and J by 4 bases, with 5 bases of the junction left unmatched. Germline V lookup: CDR1 SGDLS, CDR2 YYNGEE. The CDR3 DNA sequence: TGTGCCAGCAGCACGACAGGGGGGCGCACCGGGGAGCTGTTTTTT. Translation: CASSTTGGRTGELFF.

This chain uses TRBV9 with TRBJ2-7; D remains unclear. CDR3 size: 14 residues. V was clipped by 3 bases and J by 0 bases, with 10 bases between them. Germline assignment: CDR1 SGDLS and CDR2 YYNGEE. The CDR3 coding sequence is TGTGCCAGCAGCGCCGCCGTTAGCTCCTACGAGCAGTACTTC. Its protein is CASSAAVSSYEQYF.

This chain uses TRBV27 with TRBJ2-7; D call uncertain. Trimming shortened V by 5 bases and J by 4 bases, and 12 bases separated the two germline ends. There are 13 residues in the CDR3. Germline loops: CDR1 MNHEY, CDR2 SMNVEV (reference sequence). The CDR3 DNA is TGTGCCAGCAGTCAAAAACCCGATTACGAGCAGTACTTC. Translated, it gives CASSQKPDYEQYF.

The chain links TRBV7-9 to TRBJ1-1; D unresolved. The V gene's germline CDR1 is SEHNR and CDR2 FQNEAQ (reference sequence). V gave up 5 bases and J gave up 6 bases, with 25 bases separating them. CDR3 size: 17 residues. As DNA, the CDR3 is TGTGCCAGCAGCCCGCCCCCCGGGTGGGGTGTCGGACCTGAAGCTTTCTTT. Translating gives CASSPPPGWGVGPEAFF.

The CDR3 reads CASSPGWTEAFF. The CDR3 DNA reads TGTGCCAGCTCACCAGGATGGACTGAAGCTTTCTTT. The rearrangement joins TRBV18 to TRBJ1-1; D gene uncertain. The CDR3 contains 12 residues. In germline, CDR1 is KGHSH, CDR2 LQKENI. Trimming shortened V by 2 bases and J by 5 bases, and 6 bases separated the two germline ends.

The chain is built from TRBV6-5 and TRBJ2-1; D is unclear. V gave up 4 bases and J gave up 7 bases, with 14 bases separating them. CDR1 is MNHEY, CDR2 SVGAGI, per germline. The CDR3 runs to 14 residues. The CDR3 here is CASSFRPPPNEQFF. The CDR3, as DNA: TGTGCCAGCAGTTTCAGGCCACCACCTAATGAGCAGTTCTTC.

This chain connects TRBV5-1 to TRBJ1-2; 7 positions agree with TRBD1. This CDR3 has 14 amino acids. Germline CDR1 and CDR2: SGHRS and YFSETQ. V shed 5 bases and J 8 bases; nucleotides not matched to a gene: 12. CDR3 DNA: TGCGCCAGCAGGAAGGGGGACAGAAAAGAAGGCTACACCTTC. Its translation: CASRKGDRKEGYTF.

The rearrangement links TRBV6-6 to TRBJ1-6; possibly TRBD1 for D (5 bases). Deletions cut 5 bases from V and 10 bases from J, with 15 bases between. The CDR3 runs to 14 residues. The V gene's germline CDR1 is MNHNY and CDR2 SVGAGI (reference sequence). The CDR3 protein is CASSPLREASPLHF. The CDR3, as DNA: TGTGCCAGCAGTCCACTCAGGGAGGCCTCACCCCTCCACTTT.

V and J are TRBV2 and TRBJ2-7; D ambiguous. The V gene's germline CDR1 is SNHLY and CDR2 FYNNEI. Trimming removed 4 bases at V and 3 bases at J, with 13 bases between. This CDR3 region has 14 residues. CDR3 region: CASSGHQAFYEQYF. The CDR3 bases are TGTGCCAGCAGTGGTCATCAAGCGTTCTACGAGCAGTACTTC. The full variable domain, its missing parts supplied by reference TRBV2 and TRBJ2-7, is EPEVTQTPSHQVTQMGQEVILRCVPISNHLYFYWYRQILGQKVEFLVSFYNNEISEKSEIFDDQFSVERPDGSNFTLKIRSTKLEDSAMYFCASSGHQAFYEQYFGPGTRLTVT.

The chain carries TRBV13 and TRBJ2-1; a weak D match, TRBD1 (6 bases). CDR1 and CDR2 from the germline V gene are PRHDT and FYEKMQ (reference sequence). V lost 5 bases and J lost 10, with 15 bases in between. The CDR3 runs to 13 residues. DNA of the CDR3: TGTGCCAGCAGCGACGAGGGACAAGTCGAGCAGTTCTTC. It yields the protein CASSDEGQVEQFF.

The chain links TRBV30 to TRBJ2-2; no clear D. Trimming shortened V by 2 bases and J by 6 bases, and 7 bases separated the two germline ends. The germline CDR1 and CDR2 sequences are GTSNPN and SVGIG (reference sequence). The CDR3 runs 12 residues. For the CDR3, the DNA is TGTGCCTGGAGTCATTTCTCCGGGGAGCTGTTTTTT. Residues: CAWSHFSGELFF.

This clone was picked up one time. The chain links TRBV10-3 to TRBJ1-4; possible D gene TRBD1, 5 bases. V was clipped by 0 bases and J by 8 bases, with 16 bases between them. The length of the CDR3 is 16 residues. Germline CDR1 and CDR2: ENHRY and SYGVKD. CDR3 sequence (DNA): TGTGCCATCAGTGAGTCGTTAGAGGGACTGACGGAAAAACTGTTTTTT. Amino acids: CAISESLEGLTEKLFF.

The chain has TRBV27 and TRBJ2-3, with D hard to call. The length of the CDR3 is 15 residues. V was trimmed by 1 base and J by 6 bases, leaving 14 bases between them. Germline loops: CDR1 MNHEY, CDR2 SMNVEV (reference sequence). CDR3: CASSLFWVSQDTQYF. DNA for the CDR3: TGTGCCAGCAGTTTATTCTGGGTCTCCCAGGATACGCAGTATTTT.

J is TRBJ2-5 and V is TRBV5-1, with 8 bases lining up with TRBD2. This CDR3 spans 15 amino acids. The ends lost 3 bases at V and 5 bases at J; junction bases unmatched: 9. Per the germline V gene, CDR1 is SGHRS and CDR2 is YFSETQ. CDR3: CASSSFGGAGETQYF. The CDR3 DNA sequence: TGCGCCAGCAGCTCTTTCGGGGGGGCAGGGGAGACCCAGTACTTC.